This TCR beta chain emerged from a study of identical twins. Study-wide findings and caveats: Among out-of-frame alpha sequences shared by twins, low generation probability occurred in excess. Cord blood beta clonotypes present at high abundance carried fewer insertions; no such pattern appeared in memory repertoires.

TCRdb reprocessed the 5' RACE reads with MiXCR, giving one entry per CDR3 protein. The top ten hold around 1.5% of the sample, which has 700,000 to 950,000 distinct CDR3 sequences, approximately 13% seen once. Everyone who gave samples was a healthy Caucasian. On this clonotype: Its specificity is not known.

These data are also associated with another study on yellow fever vaccine responses in identical twins.

The material sequenced was PBMCs. The receptor's source is a young woman in good health.

Written as DNA, the CDR3 is TGTGCCAGCAGACGAAACAGGGGACCGGGCACTGAAGCTTTCTTT. Its translation is CASRRNRGPGTEAFF. This sequence joins TRBV6-1 and TRBJ1-1; 7 nucleotides agree with TRBD1. Unmatched junction bases numbered 11, after V lost 6 bases and J lost 4 bases. Germline V gives CDR1 MNHNS, CDR2 SASEGT. This CDR3 contains 15 residues.